One and the same sample provided the 13 T cell receptor beta chains below, sequenced in a study of blood T cell repertoires in COVID-19 (dated by TCRdb to about 2020). Library preparation used the immunoSEQ multiplex PCR assay. TCRdb mirrors the immuneACCESS table, restricted to in-frame sequences. Some clones are absent from its copies; in checked studies, under half trace to an unresolved V gene, and the reason for the others is unknown. This sample is represented by approximately 210,000 clones; roughly 79% of them were singletons. The biggest ten clones account for 14% to 15% of the sample. Sequenced input: PBMCs or T cells enriched from blood (not recorded which). Receptor source: a man in his forties or fifties who had recovered from COVID-19.

This chain connects TRBV5-6 to TRBJ1-2; TRBD1 is a possible D gene (6 bases). Germline V lookup: CDR1 SGHDT, CDR2 YYEEEE. Between the trimmed V and J ends, which lost 0 bases and 0 bases, there was a span of 9 bases. The CDR3 covers 15 residues. The CDR3 region has the DNA TGTGCCAGCAGCTTGGGAGCAGGGGCTAACTATGGCTACACCTTC. It encodes CASSLGAGANYGYTF.

V is TRBV11-1 and J is TRBJ2-2, with 8 bases fitting TRBD1. V trimming: 3 bases; J trimming: 6 bases; junction bases outside the gene matches: 3. Germline assignment: CDR1 SGHAT and CDR2 FQDESV (reference sequence). The CDR3 has 14 residues. The CDR3 nucleotides are TGTGCCAGCAGCTTGGACAGGGCGGCCGGGGAGCTGTTTTTT. This gives the protein CASSLDRAAGELFF.

V is TRBV4-3 and J is TRBJ2-1; the match to TRBD1 covers 11 bases. Germline lookup yields CDR1 LGHNA and CDR2 YSLEER. Unmatched junction bases numbered 15, after V lost 3 bases and J lost 8 bases. CDR3 length: 18 residues. This chain's CDR3 is CASSQANLGQGELDEQFF. DNA for the CDR3: TGCGCCAGCAGCCAGGCTAACCTGGGACAGGGGGAATTGGATGAGCAGTTCTTC.

V and J are TRBV7-9 and TRBJ2-5, with D unresolved. The germline V and J ends were trimmed by 1 base and 3 bases, with 6 bases remaining between them. The germline V gene has CDR1 SEHNR and CDR2 FQNEAQ (reference sequence). The CDR3 is 13 amino acids. CDR3 DNA sequence: TGTGCCAGCAGCTTAGGGGCAAAAGAGACCCAGTACTTC. Its protein is CASSLGAKETQYF.

CDR3 amino acids: CASSPQGRGYTF. In DNA, the CDR3 is TGTGCCAGCAGTCCACAGGGACGTGGCTACACCTTC. The gene calls are TRBV5-6 and TRBJ1-2, with D possibly being TRBD1 (6 bases). Looked up from germline, CDR1 is SGHDT and CDR2 is YYEEEE. The CDR3 extends over 12 amino acids. Trimming cost V 5 bases and J 7 bases, with 12 bases left between them.

The CDR3 bases are TGTGCCAGCAGCCAGGCTCCGACAGGGGAAGCTTTCTTT. Translation gives CASSQAPTGEAFF. The genes are TRBV3-1 (or the pseudogene TRBV3-2) and TRBJ1-1; 7 nucleotides line up with TRBD1. The CDR3 contains 13 residues. Per germline, CDR1 LGHDT and CDR2 YNNKEL (reference sequence). With V trimmed by 3 bases and J by 8 bases, 6 bases remained unmatched.

The chain joins TRBV2 to TRBJ2-5, with D maybe TRBD1 (5 bases). Germline CDR1 reads SNHLY; CDR2 reads FYNNEI. With 6 bases removed from V and 2 bases from J, the gap between germline ends came to 10 bases. The CDR3 spans 13 residues. The CDR3 sequence is CASSLREQETQYF. The CDR3 DNA reads TGTGCCAGCAGCCTCAGGGAACAAGAGACCCAGTACTTC.

This chain links TRBV13 with TRBJ1-4; TRBD1 is a possible D gene (5 bases). Per germline, CDR1 PRHDT and CDR2 FYEKMQ (reference sequence). Trimming removed 6 bases from V and 8 bases from J, with 19 bases in between. The CDR3 spans 15 residues. The CDR3 spells CASRAGRPGGEKLFF. CDR3 in DNA: TGTGCCAGCAGGGCGGGACGCCCTGGCGGGGAAAAACTGTTTTTT.

This clone showed up just a few times. V gene TRBV28 combines with J gene TRBJ1-3; TRBD1 matches 8 bases. The CDR3 runs 15 residues. Germline CDR1 and CDR2: MDHEN and SYDVKM. After removal of 7 bases from V and 4 bases from J, the junction contained 9 bases not matched to a gene. CDR3: CASTSGGSEGNTIYF. The CDR3, as DNA: TGTGCCAGCACCTCAGGGGGCAGCGAGGGAAACACCATATATTTT.

This clone showed up just a few times. V usage is TRBV6-2 or TRBV6-3 and J usage is TRBJ1-5; 9 nucleotides align to TRBD1. Germline lookup yields CDR1 MNHEY and CDR2 SVGEGT. V lost 0 bases and J lost 11; bases outside the gene matches: 14. The CDR3 spans 17 residues. The CDR3 region is CASSYSLERTGVLSQHF. CDR3 nucleotides: TGTGCCAGCAGTTACTCTTTGGAAAGGACAGGGGTTTTATCCCAGCATTTT.

This chain uses TRBV10-3 with TRBJ2-1; weak D call: TRBD1 (5 bases). This CDR3 region has 12 residues. V was cut by 10 bases and J by 5 bases, with 12 bases left in between. Germline loops: CDR1 ENHRY, CDR2 SYGVKD. CDR3 nucleotides: TGTGCCAAACACAAAGGGGACAATGAGCAGTTCTTC. It codes for CAKHKGDNEQFF.

Points on this clone: The same CDR3 arises from other DNA sequences in this sample as well. J is TRBJ2-1 and V is TRBV11-3, with a possible D match to TRBD2 (5 bases). V lost 8 bases and J 0 bases, leaving 11 bases between the germline ends. CDR1 and CDR2 from the germline V gene are SGHNT and YENEEA. CDR3 size: 14 residues. CDR3 bases: TGTGCCAGCTCCCTTGGGAGCTCCTACAATGAGCAGTTCTTC. Its protein is CASSLGSSYNEQFF.

This chain uses TRBV5-1 with TRBJ2-5; TRBD2 matches at 9 bases. The CDR3 totals 16 residues. Germline V gene sequence: CDR1 SGHRS, CDR2 YFSETQ. The ends lost 7 bases at V and 2 bases at J; junction bases unmatched: 12. The CDR3 here is CASHTGAGGPQETQYF. In nucleotides, the CDR3 is TGCGCCAGCCACACTGGAGCGGGGGGACCTCAAGAGACCCAGTACTTC.